This TCR beta chain was retrieved from a study of blood T cell repertoires in COVID-19 (dated by TCRdb to the early 2020s). With regard to the full study: Samples from collaborators originated in the United States, Italy and Spain and spanned both the acute and convalescent phases of COVID-19. Samples were obtained from the ongoing ImmuneRACE study (first 160 participants) and from about 1,300 subjects provided by 6 global collaborators. Subjects who had been exposed to COVID-19, were actively infected with it, or had recovered from it provided the deeply sampled blood TCRbeta repertoires that made up the dataset. The material from the prospective study consisted of cDNA or gDNA derived from T cells, B-cell-depleted T cells, or PBMCs. Where available, HLA class I and class II types were taken from metadata supplied by the sample provider and were not determined by assay-based typing. Nearly every sample came with metadata listing a de-identified subject ID, COVID-19 status, age in years and sex. The repertoires were released in a freely available public database intended as a resource for research on the immune response to SARS-CoV-2. Points the paper makes about the study in general: The amount of clinical and demographic metadata varied by source and participant and was provided uncurated.

As to this clone: Its antigen is unknown. The input lacks base qualities; no much larger clone sits a single base away.

TCRbeta CDR3 regions were amplified from genomic DNA by means of the immunoSEQ Assay, a bias-controlled multiplex PCR. In the authors' own workflow: Nucleated cell counts per sample were estimated from amplification of reference gene primers within the assay. To quantify the absolute abundance of each unique TCRbeta CDR3 rearrangement, sequence reads were collapsed and filtered. For each sample, productive Simpson clonality was calculated as the square root of Simpson's diversity index over productive rearrangements. TCRdb re-hosts the immuneACCESS table, in-frame sequences only. Its copies lack some clones; in the studies checked, an unresolved V gene accounts for under half of them, and the cause for the rest is not known. The DNA gave D and trimming, while V, J and clone size come from that table. This sample gives some 300,000 clones in total; 90% of them show up just once. The top ten constitute under 1.1% of the sample.

Counted from cysteine to phenylalanine, this CDR3 has 14 amino acids. Left in the record is the CDR3 DNA by itself, 42 bases read in frame from the first base. From a lookup of the germline V gene (reference sequence), CDR1 and CDR2 are LNHDA and SQIVND. V lost 6 bases and J lost 2 bases; the stretch between them is 14 bases long. In Seattle, one collaborating source enrolled patients while the infection was active and tracked those patients longitudinally over the course of disease. Collaborating institutions collected whole blood in K2EDTA tubes following their own protocols. For TCRbeta analysis, collaborators shipped samples as frozen whole blood, isolated PBMCs, or DNA extracted from either of those sample types.

The chain joins TRBV19 to TRBJ2-7, with TRBD2 tentatively as D gene (5 bases match). The TCR was taken from a woman aged 40 to 49 with COVID-19, enrolled during active disease. The sample comprised peripheral blood. The nucleotides are TGTGCCAGTAGACTTACGGGGTCAACCTACGAGCAGTACTTC. This yields the protein CASRLTGSTYEQYF.